The clone carrying this T cell receptor beta chain occurred many times. Using its own MiXCR run on the 5' RACE reads, TCRdb lists one record per CDR3 protein. The top ten clones hold more than 25% of a sample with some 21,000 distinct CDR3 sequences, about 3.5% of them seen once. The data are from a study of spatial heterogeneity in lung cancer. The time point here: sample taken at primary tumor resection. Unsorted whole RNA of tumor, nontumor lung or frozen PBMC was sequenced. There are 15 residues in the CDR3. Trimming shortened V by 5 bases and J by 7 bases, and 18 bases separated the two germline ends. The V gene's germline CDR1 is SGHTA and CDR2 FQGNSA.

This chain uses TRBV7-2 with TRBJ2-1; tentatively, D is TRBD2 (5 bases). The receptor's source is a female donor with early-stage non-small cell lung cancer. The input for sequencing was PBMCs, taken at surgery. The CDR3 here is CASSLEGSAWNEQFF. In nucleotides, the CDR3 is TGTGCCAGCAGCCTGGAAGGGAGTGCATGGAATGAGCAGTTCTTC.